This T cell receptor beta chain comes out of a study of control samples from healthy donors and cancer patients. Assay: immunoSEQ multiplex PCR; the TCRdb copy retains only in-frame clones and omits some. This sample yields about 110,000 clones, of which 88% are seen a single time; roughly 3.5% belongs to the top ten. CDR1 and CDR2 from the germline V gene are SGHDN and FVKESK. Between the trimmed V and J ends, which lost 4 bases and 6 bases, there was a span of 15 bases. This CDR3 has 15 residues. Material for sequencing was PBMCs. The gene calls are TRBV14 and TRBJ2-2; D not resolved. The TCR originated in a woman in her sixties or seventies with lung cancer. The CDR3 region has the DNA TGTGCCAGCAGCCGAACCGGGCCGAGCGCCGGGGAGCTGTTTTTT. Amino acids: CASSRTGPSAGELFF.